Sequencing of this T cell receptor (beta chain) was carried out in a study of blood T cell repertoires in COVID-19. The wider study: The United States, Italy and Spain were the sources of the acute and convalescent COVID-19 samples. Sample material is recorded as cDNA or gDNA derived from T cells, B-cell-depleted T cells, or PBMCs.

There are a few counts of this clone. In the authors' workflow: Reference gene primers were amplified, and this amplification served to estimate nucleated cell counts. The repertoire was sequenced with immunoSEQ multiplex PCR; TCRdb's copy has only in-frame clones and lacks some. V, J and clone size derive from that table, while D and trimming were established from the DNA sequence. Here the sample spans some 190,000 clones, under 90% being singletons. Sequencing used peripheral blood. The clonotype originates from a man aged 55-75 years with acute or convalescent COVID-19.

The CDR3 protein is CASSQDRWAGQPQHF. In nucleotides, the CDR3 is TGTGCCAGCAGCCAAGATAGGTGGGCCGGACAGCCCCAGCATTTT. The chain is built from TRBV3-1 (or the pseudogene TRBV3-2) and TRBJ1-5; D remains unclear. V lost 0 bases and J 7 bases, leaving 13 bases between the germline ends. Germline CDR1 reads LGHDT; CDR2 reads YNNKEL (reference sequence). The CDR3 runs 15 residues.